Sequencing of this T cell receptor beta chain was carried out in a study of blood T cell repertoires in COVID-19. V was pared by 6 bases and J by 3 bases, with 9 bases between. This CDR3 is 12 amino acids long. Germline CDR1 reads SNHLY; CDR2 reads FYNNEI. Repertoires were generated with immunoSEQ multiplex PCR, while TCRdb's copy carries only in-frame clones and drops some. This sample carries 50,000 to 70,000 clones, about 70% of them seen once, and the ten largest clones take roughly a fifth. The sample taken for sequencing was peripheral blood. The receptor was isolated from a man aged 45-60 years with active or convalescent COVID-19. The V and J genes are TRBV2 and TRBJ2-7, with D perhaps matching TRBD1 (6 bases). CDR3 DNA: TGTGCCAGCAGGGACAGAGGCTACGAGCAGTACTTC. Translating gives CASRDRGYEQYF. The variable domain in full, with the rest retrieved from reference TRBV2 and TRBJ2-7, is EPEVTQTPSHQVTQMGQEVILRCVPISNHLYFYWYRQILGQKVEFLVSFYNNEISEKSEIFDDQFSVERPDGSNFTLKIRSTKLEDSAMYFCASRDRGYEQYFGPGTRLTVT.